The sequence of this T cell receptor (beta chain) was determined in a study of cytomegalovirus exposure and HLA in healthy donors. Germline CDR1 and CDR2: MNHEY and SMNVEV (reference sequence). The trim removed 2 bases at V and 7 bases at J, leaving 7 bases unmatched. The CDR3 consists of 14 residues. Points on this clone: Its antigen is currently unknown.

TCRdb's copy holds only in-frame clones and misses some; the assay was immunoSEQ multiplex PCR. Of around 160,000 clones listed, about 90% are singletons. The donors were members of the validation cohort, which comprised roughly 120 subjects and was separate from the first cohort of 666 subjects. General study results and limits: A list of more than 150 TCR beta chains associated with cytomegalovirus was given.

The J gene is TRBJ2-7, the V gene TRBV27, with 8 bases that match TRBD2. Sequenced material: PBMCs. The receptor comes from a woman aged 18 to 35 in good health and CMV-seropositive. CDR3 sequence (DNA): TGTGCCAGCAGTTTAAGGAGGGCGGGAGGTGAGCAGTACTTC. It specifies CASSLRRAGGEQYF.